A single sample is the source of the 11 T cell receptor beta chains below, sequenced in a study of T cell changes during pregnancy in multiple sclerosis. Generated by immunoSEQ multiplex PCR, the TCRdb table keeps only in-frame clones and is missing some. Here the sample spans 55,000 to 65,000 clones, over 90% being singletons. The sequencing used CD8+ T cells from peripheral blood mononuclear cells, collected in the third trimester of pregnancy. Receptors were obtained from a female donor with multiple sclerosis, enrolled in a pregnancy study.

This chain uses TRBV6-4 with TRBJ2-3, with 8 positions matching TRBD2. This CDR3 has 15 residues. With 3 bases clipped from V and 2 bases from J, the junction kept 4 bases outside the gene matches. From germline, CDR1 is MRHNA and CDR2 SNTAGT. CDR3 nucleotide sequence: TGTGCCAGCAGTGAAGGGCGGGAGGACACAGATACGCAGTATTTT. It codes for CASSEGREDTDTQYF.

V is TRBV27 and J is TRBJ2-3, with D unresolved. Trimming stripped 6 bases from V and 0 bases from J, with 19 bases between. Germline V gene data show CDR1 as MNHEY and CDR2 as SMNVEV (reference sequence). The CDR3 runs 17 residues. CDR3 protein: CASSLDGAPTSTDTQYF. DNA for the CDR3: TGTGCCAGCAGCCTAGACGGTGCCCCAACTAGCACAGATACGCAGTATTTT.

This rearrangement joins TRBV7-3 to TRBJ2-7; 9 positions match TRBD2. This CDR3 contains 14 residues. The germline gives CDR1 SGHTA, CDR2 FQGTGA. J gave up 6 bases and V 5 bases, and 8 bases lay outside the gene matches. The CDR3 DNA reads as TGTGCCAGCAGCCCGGAGGGACTAGCCGGCGAGCAGTACTTC. It translates to CASSPEGLAGEQYF. The full variable domain, completed using reference TRBV7-3 and TRBJ2-7, is GAGVSQTPSNKVTEKGKYVELRCDPISGHTALYWYRQSLGQGPEFLIYFQGTGAADDSGLPNDRFFAVRPEGSVSTLKIQRTERGDSAVYLCASSPEGLAGEQYFGPGTRLTVT.

V and J are TRBV19 and TRBJ2-3; D uncertain. This CDR3 contains 13 residues. Between the trimmed V and J ends, which lost 4 bases and 2 bases, there was a span of 7 bases. CDR1 LNHDA and CDR2 SQIVND come from the germline V gene (reference sequence). The chain's CDR3 is CASSNGDTDTQYF. The CDR3 DNA reads TGTGCCAGTAGTAATGGAGACACAGATACGCAGTATTTT.

The rearrangement joins TRBV9 to TRBJ1-1; D is undetermined. The CDR3 contains 12 residues. Germline V gene lookup returns CDR1 SGDLS and CDR2 YYNGEE. The germline V and J ends were trimmed by 6 bases and 1 base, with 7 bases remaining between them. The CDR3 loop is CASKEGNTEAFF. The CDR3 nucleotides are TGTGCCAGCAAGGAGGGGAACACTGAAGCTTTCTTT.

The chain employs TRBV7-9 and TRBJ2-6; D is perhaps TRBD1 (5 bases). Germline CDR1 reads SEHNR; CDR2 reads FQNEAQ (reference sequence). Trimming stripped 4 bases from V and 0 bases from J, with 7 bases between. The CDR3 is made up of 15 amino acids. CDR3 residues: CASSSRDSGANVLTF. The CDR3, as DNA: TGTGCCAGCAGCTCCAGGGACTCTGGGGCCAACGTCCTGACTTTC.

This clone was counted once. V and J are TRBV19 and TRBJ1-5, with D possibly matching TRBD1 (5 bases). Germline loops: CDR1 LNHDA, CDR2 SQIVND (reference sequence). V was shortened by 6 bases and J by 0 bases, with 12 bases between the two germline ends. This CDR3 spans 15 amino acids. DNA for the CDR3: TGTGCCAGTAGGCAGGGCCCCTATAGCAATCAGCCCCAGCATTTT. Translating it yields CASRQGPYSNQPQHF. The full variable domain, in which reference TRBV19 and TRBJ1-5 provide the parts outside the CDR3, is DGGITQSPKYLFRKEGQNVTLSCEQNLNHDAMYWYRQDPGQGLRLIYYSQIVNDFQKGDIAEGYSVSREKKESFPLTVTSAQKNPTAFYLCASRQGPYSNQPQHFGDGTRLSIL.

The chain couples TRBV11-2 to TRBJ1-2; no reliable D call. CDR3 length equals 13 residues. V was shortened by 0 bases and J by 7 bases, with 9 bases between the two germline ends. Germline CDR1 reads SGHAT; CDR2 reads FQNNGV. The CDR3, as DNA: TGTGCCAGCAGCTTAGAGGCCGGAGCTGGCTACACCTTC. Its translation: CASSLEAGAGYTF.

The CDR3: CASSSLEYEQYF. The CDR3 DNA follows: TGTGCCAGCAGCTCTTTAGAGTACGAGCAGTACTTC. The chain recombines TRBV7-9 with TRBJ2-7; D ambiguous. V was cut by 4 bases and J by 4 bases, with 8 bases left in between. This CDR3 is 12 amino acids long. Germline assignment: CDR1 SEHNR and CDR2 FQNEAQ (reference sequence).

The genes are TRBV7-6 and TRBJ2-1; 14 positions match TRBD2. Looked up from germline, CDR1 is SGHVS and CDR2 is FNYEAQ. Germline trimming cut 4 bases from V and 8 bases from J; bases unmatched to any gene: 10. The length of the CDR3 is 17 residues. The DNA of the CDR3 is TGTGCCAGCAGCTCTGACGGACTAGCGGGGGGCGGCGATGAGCAGTTCTTC. Its protein product is CASSSDGLAGGGDEQFF.

The chain links TRBV27 to TRBJ1-2; 7 bases agree with TRBD1. Germline V gene lookup returns CDR1 MNHEY and CDR2 SMNVEV (reference sequence). The CDR3 is made up of 15 amino acids. Trimming took 2 bases from V and 6 from J; bases not matched to a gene: 9. The CDR3 protein is CASSLSTGASDGYTF. The CDR3 bases are TGTGCCAGCAGTTTAAGCACAGGGGCCTCCGATGGCTACACCTTC.